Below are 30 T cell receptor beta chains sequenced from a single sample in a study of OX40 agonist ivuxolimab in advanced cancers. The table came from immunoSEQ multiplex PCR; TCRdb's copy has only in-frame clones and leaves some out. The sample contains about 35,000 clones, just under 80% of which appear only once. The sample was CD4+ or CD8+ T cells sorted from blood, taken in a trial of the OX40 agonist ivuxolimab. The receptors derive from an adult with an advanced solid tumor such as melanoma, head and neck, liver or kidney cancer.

The CDR3 bases are TGTGCCTGGAGTAATAACGGCTGGAAAGAGACCCAGTACTTC. Its translation is CAWSNNGWKETQYF. V usage is TRBV30 and J usage is TRBJ2-5; D unresolved. CDR1 and CDR2 from the germline V gene are GTSNPN and SVGIG (reference sequence). The length of the CDR3 is 14 residues. V shed 2 bases and J shed 3 bases, with 13 bases lying between them.

CDR3 amino acids: CASTRTGMAFF. CDR3 nucleotides: TGTGCCAGCACCCGGACAGGGATGGCTTTCTTT. The chain combines TRBV25-1 with TRBJ1-1, with 8 bases fitting TRBD1. The J segment lost 11 bases and the V segment lost 7 bases, leaving 6 bases of the junction unmatched. This CDR3 has 11 amino acids. Germline V gene sequence: CDR1 MGHDK, CDR2 SYGVNS.

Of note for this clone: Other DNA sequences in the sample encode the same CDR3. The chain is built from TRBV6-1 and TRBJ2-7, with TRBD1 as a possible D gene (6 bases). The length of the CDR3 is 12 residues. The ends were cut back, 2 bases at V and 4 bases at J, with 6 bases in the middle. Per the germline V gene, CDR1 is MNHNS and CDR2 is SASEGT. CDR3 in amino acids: CASSEQGYEQYF. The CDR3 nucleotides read TGTGCCAGCAGTGAACAGGGGTACGAGCAGTACTTC.

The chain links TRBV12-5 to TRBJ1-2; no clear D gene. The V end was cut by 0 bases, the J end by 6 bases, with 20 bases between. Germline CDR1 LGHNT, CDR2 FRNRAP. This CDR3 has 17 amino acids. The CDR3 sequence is CASGLVLKDSKRDGYTF. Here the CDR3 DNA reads TGTGCTAGTGGTTTGGTACTGAAGGACTCCAAGAGGGATGGCTACACCTTC. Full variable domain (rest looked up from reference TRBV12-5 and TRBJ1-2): DARVTQTPRHKVTEMGQEVTMRCQPILGHNTVFWYRQTMMQGLELLAYFRNRAPLDDSGMPKDRFSAEMPDATLATLKIQPSEPRDSAVYFCASGLVLKDSKRDGYTFGSGTRLTVV.

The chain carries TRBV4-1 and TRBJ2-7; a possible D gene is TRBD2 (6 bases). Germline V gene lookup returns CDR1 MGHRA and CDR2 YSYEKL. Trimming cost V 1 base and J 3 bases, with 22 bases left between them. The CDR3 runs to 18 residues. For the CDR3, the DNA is TGCGCCAGCAGCCAAGCAGCTGGAGCAAGCGGGCCTTTCTACGAGCAGTACTTC. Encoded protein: CASSQAAGASGPFYEQYF.

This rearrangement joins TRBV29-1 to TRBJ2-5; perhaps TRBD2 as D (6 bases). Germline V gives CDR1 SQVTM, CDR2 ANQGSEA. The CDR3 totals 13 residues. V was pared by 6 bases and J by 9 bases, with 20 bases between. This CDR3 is CSVLGGWERPQYF. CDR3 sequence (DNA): TGCAGCGTCTTAGGAGGGTGGGAGAGACCCCAGTACTTC.

The CDR3 nucleotides are TGTGCCAGCAGCTTGGCGACTAGCGGGGGGTACGGTACGCAGTATTTT. Protein sequence: CASSLATSGGYGTQYF. The chain carries TRBV5-6 and TRBJ2-3; TRBD2 aligns across 13 bases. Germline CDR1 reads SGHDT; CDR2 reads YYEEEE. With 0 bases clipped from V and 8 bases from J, the junction kept 6 bases outside the gene matches. The length of the CDR3 is 16 residues.

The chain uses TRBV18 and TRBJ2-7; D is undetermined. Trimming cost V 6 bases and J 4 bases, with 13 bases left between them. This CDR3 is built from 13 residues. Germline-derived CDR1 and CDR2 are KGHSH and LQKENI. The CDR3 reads CASSPPSFYEQYF. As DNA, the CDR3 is TGTGCCAGCTCCCCCCCTAGTTTTTACGAGCAGTACTTC.

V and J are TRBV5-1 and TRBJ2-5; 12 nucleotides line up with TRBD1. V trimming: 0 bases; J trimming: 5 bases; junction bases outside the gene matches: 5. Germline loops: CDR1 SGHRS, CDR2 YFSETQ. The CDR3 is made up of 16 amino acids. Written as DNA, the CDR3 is TGCGCCAGCAGCTTGGCCGGGACAGGGGGCAAGGAGACCCAGTACTTC. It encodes CASSLAGTGGKETQYF.

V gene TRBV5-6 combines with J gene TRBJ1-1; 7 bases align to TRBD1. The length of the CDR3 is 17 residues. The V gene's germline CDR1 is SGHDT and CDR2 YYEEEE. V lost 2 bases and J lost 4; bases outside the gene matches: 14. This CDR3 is CASSFPKTGPGSTEAFF. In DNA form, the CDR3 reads TGTGCCAGCAGCTTTCCCAAGACAGGGCCCGGATCCACTGAAGCTTTCTTT.

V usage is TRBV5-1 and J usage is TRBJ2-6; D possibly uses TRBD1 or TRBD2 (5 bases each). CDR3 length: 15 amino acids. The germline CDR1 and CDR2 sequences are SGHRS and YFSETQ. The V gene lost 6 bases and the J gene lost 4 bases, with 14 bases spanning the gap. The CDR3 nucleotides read TGCGCCAGCAAAGTAGGGACCCCCGGGGCCAACGTCCTGACTTTC. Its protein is CASKVGTPGANVLTF.

The CDR3 sequence: CASSLNPNRVGQPQHF. In DNA, the CDR3 is TGTGCCAGCAGCTTAAATCCCAATAGGGTAGGTCAGCCCCAGCATTTT. This chain connects TRBV7-2 to TRBJ1-5; D call uncertain. Per the germline V gene, CDR1 is SGHTA and CDR2 is FQGNSA. V lost 2 bases to trimming and J lost 6 bases, with 17 bases between them. This CDR3 spans 16 amino acids.

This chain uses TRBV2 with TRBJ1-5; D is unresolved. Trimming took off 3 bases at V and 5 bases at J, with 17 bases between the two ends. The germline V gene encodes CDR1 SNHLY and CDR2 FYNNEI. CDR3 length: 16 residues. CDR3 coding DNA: TGTGCCAGCAGTGATTCTCAGATGATCGGAGATCAGCCCCAGCATTTT. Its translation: CASSDSQMIGDQPQHF.

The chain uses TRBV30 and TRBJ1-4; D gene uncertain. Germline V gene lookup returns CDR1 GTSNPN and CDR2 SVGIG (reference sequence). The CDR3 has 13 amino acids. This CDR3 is CAEKTGWDEKLFF. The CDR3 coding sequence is TGTGCAGAAAAAACGGGATGGGATGAAAAACTGTTTTTT.

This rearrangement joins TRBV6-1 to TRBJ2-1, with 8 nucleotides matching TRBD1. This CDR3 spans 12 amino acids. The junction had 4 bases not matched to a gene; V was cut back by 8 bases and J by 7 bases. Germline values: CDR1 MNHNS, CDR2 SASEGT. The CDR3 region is CASAGGMNEQFF. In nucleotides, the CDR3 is TGTGCCAGCGCAGGGGGCATGAATGAGCAGTTCTTC.

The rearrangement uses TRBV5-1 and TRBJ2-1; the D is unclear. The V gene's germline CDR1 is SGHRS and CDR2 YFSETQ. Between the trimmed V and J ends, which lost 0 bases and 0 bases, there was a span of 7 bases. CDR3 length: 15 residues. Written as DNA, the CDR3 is TGCGCCAGCAGCTTGGAGCAGTTCTCCTACAATGAGCAGTTCTTC. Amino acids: CASSLEQFSYNEQFF.

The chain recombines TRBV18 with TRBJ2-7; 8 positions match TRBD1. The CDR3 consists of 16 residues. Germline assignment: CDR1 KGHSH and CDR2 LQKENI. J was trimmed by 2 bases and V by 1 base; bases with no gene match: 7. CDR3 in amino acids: CASSPRTGSFAYEQYF. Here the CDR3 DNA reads TGTGCCAGCTCACCACGGACAGGGAGTTTTGCCTACGAGCAGTACTTC.

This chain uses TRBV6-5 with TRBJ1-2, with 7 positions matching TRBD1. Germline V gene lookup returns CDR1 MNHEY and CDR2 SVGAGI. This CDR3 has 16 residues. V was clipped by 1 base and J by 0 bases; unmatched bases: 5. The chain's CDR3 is CASSYYEQGTNYGYTF. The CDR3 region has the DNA TGTGCCAGCAGTTACTACGAACAGGGGACTAACTATGGCTACACCTTC.

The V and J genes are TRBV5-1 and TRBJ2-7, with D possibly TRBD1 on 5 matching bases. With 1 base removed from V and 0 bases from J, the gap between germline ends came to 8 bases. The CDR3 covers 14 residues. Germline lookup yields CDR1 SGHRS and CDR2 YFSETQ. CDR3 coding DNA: TGCGCCAGCAGCTTGCAGGGCAGCTCCTACGAGCAGTACTTC. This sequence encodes CASSLQGSSYEQYF.

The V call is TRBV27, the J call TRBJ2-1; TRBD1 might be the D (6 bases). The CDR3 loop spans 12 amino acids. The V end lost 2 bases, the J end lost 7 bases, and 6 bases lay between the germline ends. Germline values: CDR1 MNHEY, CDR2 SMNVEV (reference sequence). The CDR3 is CASSLQGNEQFF. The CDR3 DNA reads TGTGCCAGCAGTTTACAGGGGAATGAGCAGTTCTTC.

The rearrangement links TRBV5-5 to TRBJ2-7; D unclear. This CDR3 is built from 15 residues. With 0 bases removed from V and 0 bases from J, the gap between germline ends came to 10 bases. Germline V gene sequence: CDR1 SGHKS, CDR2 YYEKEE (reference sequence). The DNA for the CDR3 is TGTGCCAGCAGCTTGGCCGGCACGTCCTCCTACGAGCAGTACTTC. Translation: CASSLAGTSSYEQYF.

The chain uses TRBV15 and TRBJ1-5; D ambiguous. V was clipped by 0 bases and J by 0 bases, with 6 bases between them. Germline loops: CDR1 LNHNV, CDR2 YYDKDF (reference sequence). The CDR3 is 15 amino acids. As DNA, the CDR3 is TGTGCCACCAGCAGAGATCGAGGTAGCAATCAGCCCCAGCATTTT. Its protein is CATSRDRGSNQPQHF.

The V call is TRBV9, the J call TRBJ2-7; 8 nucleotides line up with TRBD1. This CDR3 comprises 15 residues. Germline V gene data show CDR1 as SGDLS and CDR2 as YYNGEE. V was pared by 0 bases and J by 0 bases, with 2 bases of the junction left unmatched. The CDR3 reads CASSVAGGYSYEQYF. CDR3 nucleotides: TGTGCCAGCAGCGTAGCAGGGGGCTACTCCTACGAGCAGTACTTC.

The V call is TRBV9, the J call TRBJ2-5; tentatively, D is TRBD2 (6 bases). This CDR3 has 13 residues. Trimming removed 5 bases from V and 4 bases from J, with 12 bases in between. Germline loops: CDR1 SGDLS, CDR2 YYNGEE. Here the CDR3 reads CASSRDFRETQYF. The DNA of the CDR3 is TGTGCCAGCAGTCGGGACTTTCGAGAGACCCAGTACTTC. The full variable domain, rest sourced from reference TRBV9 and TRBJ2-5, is DSGVTQTPKHLITATGQRVTLRCSPRSGDLSVYWYQQSLDQGLQFLIQYYNGEERAKGNILERFSAQQFPDLHSELNLSSLELGDSALYFCASSRDFRETQYFGPGTRLLVL.

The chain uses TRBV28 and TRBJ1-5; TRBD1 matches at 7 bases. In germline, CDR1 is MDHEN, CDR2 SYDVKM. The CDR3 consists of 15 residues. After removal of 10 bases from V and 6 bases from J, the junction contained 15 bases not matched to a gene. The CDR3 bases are TGTGCCACCTCCGAAGAGGGGGCGCAGAGTCAGCCCCAGCATTTT. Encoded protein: CATSEEGAQSQPQHF.

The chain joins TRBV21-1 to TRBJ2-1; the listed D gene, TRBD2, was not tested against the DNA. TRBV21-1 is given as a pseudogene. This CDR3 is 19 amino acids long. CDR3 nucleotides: TGTGCCAGCAGCAAGCCCCGAGCGGGAGGGAGGAGAGCCTACAATGAGCAGTTCTTC. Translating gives CASSKPRAGGRRAYNEQFF.

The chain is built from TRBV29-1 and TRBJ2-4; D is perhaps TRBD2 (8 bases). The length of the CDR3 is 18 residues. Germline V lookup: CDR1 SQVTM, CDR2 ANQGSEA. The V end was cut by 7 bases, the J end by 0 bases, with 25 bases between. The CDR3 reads CSAREGASGSLAKNIQYF. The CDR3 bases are TGCAGCGCCAGGGAGGGGGCTAGCGGGTCGCTAGCCAAAAACATTCAGTACTTC.

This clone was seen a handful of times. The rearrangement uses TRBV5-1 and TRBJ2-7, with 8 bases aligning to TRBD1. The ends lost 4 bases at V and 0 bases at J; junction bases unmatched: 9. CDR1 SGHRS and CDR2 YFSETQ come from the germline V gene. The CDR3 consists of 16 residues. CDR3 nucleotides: TGCGCCAGCAGCGGAGACAGGGGACCCCTCTCCTACGAGCAGTACTTC. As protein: CASSGDRGPLSYEQYF.

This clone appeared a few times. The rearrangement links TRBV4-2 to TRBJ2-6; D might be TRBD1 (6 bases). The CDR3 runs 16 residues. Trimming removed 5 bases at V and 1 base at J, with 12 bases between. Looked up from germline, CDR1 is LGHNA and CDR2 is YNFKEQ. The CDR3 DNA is TGTGCCAGCAGCTCGGGACACTTTTCTGGGGCCAACGTCCTGACTTTC. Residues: CASSSGHFSGANVLTF.

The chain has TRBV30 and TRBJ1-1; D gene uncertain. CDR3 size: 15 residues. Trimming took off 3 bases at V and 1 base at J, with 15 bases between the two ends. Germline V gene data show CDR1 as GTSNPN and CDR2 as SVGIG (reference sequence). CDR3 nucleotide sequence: TGTGCCTGGAGAAATCGGGGAGGATGGAACACTGAAGCTTTCTTT. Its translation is CAWRNRGGWNTEAFF.